This TCR beta chain was profiled in a study of T cell responses to AZD1222 COVID-19 vaccine. The V gene end was trimmed by 1 base and the J gene end by 5 bases; junction bases not matched to a gene: 4. CDR1 and CDR2 from the germline V gene are LGHDT and YNNKEL (reference sequence). The CDR3 is 16 amino acids. Profiling relied on immunoSEQ multiplex PCR, and the TCRdb table lists in-frame clones only, not all of them. Among approximately 94,000 clones, about 88% were seen once, and the ten largest hold roughly 2%. This clone was detected once. The input for sequencing was peripheral blood, taken on day 0 of AZD1222 vaccination. This chain links TRBV3-1 (or the pseudogene TRBV3-2) with TRBJ2-3, with 12 bases aligning to TRBD2. This TCR was sampled from an adult in good health. Here the CDR3 reads CASSQVLAGGVDTQYF. CDR3 sequence (DNA): TGTGCCAGCAGCCAAGTACTAGCGGGAGGTGTAGATACGCAGTATTTT.